Below, 30 T cell receptor beta chains from the same sample are listed, as sequenced in a study of cytomegalovirus exposure and HLA in healthy donors. This table comes from immunoSEQ multiplex PCR, and its TCRdb copy is limited to in-frame clones, with some not included. The sample records over 100,000 clones, roughly 90% being singletons. Sample: PBMCs. These TCRs come from a woman aged 18-29 years in good health and CMV-seropositive.

This clone is a singleton in its sample. This chain uses TRBV15 with TRBJ1-2; 9 nucleotides align to TRBD1. The CDR3 sequence is 13 residues long. V shed 3 bases and J 8 bases; nucleotides not matched to a gene: 4. Germline assignment: CDR1 LNHNV and CDR2 YYDKDF (reference sequence). The CDR3 region has the DNA TGTGCCACCAGCAGGGGGGGACAGGGCGGCTACACCTTC. This codes for CATSRGGQGGYTF. The variable domain in full, with the rest retrieved from reference TRBV15 and TRBJ1-2, is DAMVIQNPRYQVTQFGKPVTLSCSQTLNHNVMYWYQQKSSQAPKLLFHYYDKDFNNEADTPDNFQSRRPNTSFCFLDIRSPGLGDTAMYLCATSRGGQGGYTFGSGTRLTVV.

The chain combines TRBV5-1 with TRBJ2-3, with D uncertain. The CDR3 has 12 residues. Trimming took off 2 bases at V and 5 bases at J, with 6 bases between the two ends. CDR1 and CDR2 from the germline V gene are SGHRS and YFSETQ. CDR3 nucleotide sequence: TGCGCCAGCAGCTTACCAGGAGATACGCAGTATTTT. It is translated as CASSLPGDTQYF.

This clone occurred once. This chain links TRBV5-1 with TRBJ2-4; TRBD1 aligns across 7 bases. J was trimmed by 6 bases and V by 0 bases; bases with no gene match: 3. Germline loops: CDR1 SGHRS, CDR2 YFSETQ. CDR3 length equals 14 residues. CDR3 nucleotide sequence: TGCGCCAGCAGCTTGGCGGGACAGACAAACATTCAGTACTTC. It specifies CASSLAGQTNIQYF.

This chain uses TRBV6-5 with TRBJ2-7; 9 bases map to TRBD2. The length of the CDR3 is 15 residues. With V trimmed by 4 bases and J by 2 bases, 6 bases remained unmatched. Germline V gene data show CDR1 as MNHEY and CDR2 as SVGAGI. The CDR3 nucleotides read TGTGCCAGCAGTTCCATGACTAGCGGCCCCTACGAGCAGTACTTC. Amino acids: CASSSMTSGPYEQYF.

The genes are TRBV9 and TRBJ1-2, with D tentatively TRBD1 (6 bases). This CDR3 comprises 13 residues. Trimming took off 3 bases at V and 7 bases at J, with 13 bases between the two ends. Germline lookup yields CDR1 SGDLS and CDR2 YYNGEE. The CDR3 DNA follows: TGTGCCAGCAGCGCCTCAGGGGTGGCTGGCTACACCTTC. Amino acid sequence: CASSASGVAGYTF. Full variable domain (remainder filled in from reference TRBV9 and TRBJ1-2): DSGVTQTPKHLITATGQRVTLRCSPRSGDLSVYWYQQSLDQGLQFLIQYYNGEERAKGNILERFSAQQFPDLHSELNLSSLELGDSALYFCASSASGVAGYTFGSGTRLTVV.

This rearrangement joins TRBV29-1 to TRBJ1-1, with 10 positions matching TRBD1. The CDR3 loop spans 12 amino acids. V lost 7 bases and J lost 6; bases outside the gene matches: 5. The germline CDR1 and CDR2 sequences are SQVTM and ANQGSEA. CDR3 sequence reads: CSGGTGVAEAFF. The CDR3 DNA sequence: TGCAGCGGGGGGACAGGGGTGGCTGAAGCTTTCTTT.

The gene calls are TRBV5-1 and TRBJ2-3, with a tentative D call TRBD2 (6 bases). V was cut by 4 bases and J by 6 bases, with 24 bases left in between. The CDR3 is 17 amino acids. The germline V gene has CDR1 SGHRS and CDR2 YFSETQ. In nucleotides, the CDR3 is TGCGCCAGCAGCCCCTCCCCCTCGGGCGGGGAGAGGGATACGCAGTATTTT. It yields the protein CASSPSPSGGERDTQYF.

The chain employs TRBV19 and TRBJ2-7; 9 nucleotides align to TRBD2. Germline CDR1 and CDR2: LNHDA and SQIVND (reference sequence). This CDR3 is built from 14 residues. The V gene end was trimmed by 5 bases and the J gene end by 4 bases; junction bases not matched to a gene: 6. The CDR3 DNA reads TGTGCCAGTAGTCCGACTAGCGGAGAGTACGAGCAGTACTTC. It codes for CASSPTSGEYEQYF. The full variable domain, with the rest looked up from reference TRBV19 and TRBJ2-7, is DGGITQSPKYLFRKEGQNVTLSCEQNLNHDAMYWYRQDPGQGLRLIYYSQIVNDFQKGDIAEGYSVSREKKESFPLTVTSAQKNPTAFYLCASSPTSGEYEQYFGPGTRLTVT.

CDR3 region: CASTQDRYYGYTF. The CDR3 region has the DNA TGTGCCAGTACCCAGGACAGGTACTATGGCTACACCTTC. The rearrangement uses TRBV19 and TRBJ1-2; 7 nucleotides line up with TRBD1. Trimming at V came to 7 bases and at J to 3 bases, leaving 5 bases not matched to a gene. The CDR3 extends over 13 amino acids. In germline, CDR1 is LNHDA, CDR2 SQIVND (reference sequence).

This sequence joins TRBV7-6 and TRBJ1-1, with 8 bases aligning to TRBD1. CDR3 length equals 14 residues. Germline CDR1 and CDR2: SGHVS and FNYEAQ. Germline trimming cut 2 bases from V and 6 bases from J; bases unmatched to any gene: 5. The CDR3 here is CASSLFAGGPEAFF. The CDR3 DNA reads as TGTGCCAGCAGCTTATTTGCAGGGGGCCCTGAAGCTTTCTTT.

CDR3 in amino acids: CASSQDIAGGPSYNEQFF. CDR3 in DNA: TGTGCCAGCAGCCAAGACATAGCGGGGGGCCCCTCCTACAATGAGCAGTTCTTC. The chain has TRBV4-2 and TRBJ2-1; 10 bases line up with TRBD2. Germline V gives CDR1 LGHNA, CDR2 YNFKEQ. V shed 0 bases and J 0 bases; nucleotides not matched to a gene: 5. This CDR3 has 18 amino acids.

This sequence joins TRBV5-1 and TRBJ1-2, with 10 bases matching TRBD1. In germline, CDR1 is SGHRS, CDR2 YFSETQ. Trimming cost V 4 bases and J 8 bases; bases outside gene matches: 5. This CDR3 is 13 amino acids long. This CDR3 is CASSPGDRGGYTF. The CDR3 coding sequence is TGCGCCAGCAGCCCGGGGGACAGGGGAGGCTACACCTTC.

The chain joins TRBV6-1 to TRBJ1-1, with TRBD1 as a possible D gene (6 bases). Trimming removed 4 bases from V and 0 bases from J, with 15 bases in between. Per germline, CDR1 MNHNS and CDR2 SASEGT. The CDR3 has 16 amino acids. CDR3 in DNA: TGTGCCAGCAGTGCGAAGAGGGGGACGGTGAACACTGAAGCTTTCTTT. Protein sequence: CASSAKRGTVNTEAFF.

This chain connects TRBV9 to TRBJ2-1; possibly TRBD2 for D (6 bases). V shed 3 bases and J shed 4 bases, with 17 bases lying between them. This CDR3 contains 16 residues. Germline assignment: CDR1 SGDLS and CDR2 YYNGEE. The CDR3 protein is CASSGASGGAYNEQFF. In DNA, the CDR3 is TGTGCCAGCAGCGGCGCCAGTGGAGGGGCTTACAATGAGCAGTTCTTC.

This chain joins TRBV4-1 and TRBJ2-1, with 9 positions matching TRBD2. The V gene's germline CDR1 is MGHRA and CDR2 YSYEKL. V lost 2 bases and J lost 7; bases outside the gene matches: 9. The CDR3 contains 16 residues. In DNA, the CDR3 is TGCGCCAGCAGCCAATCGACTAGCGGCAAACTTAATGAGCAGTTCTTC. Residues: CASSQSTSGKLNEQFF.

This clone was detected a few times. V gene TRBV19 combines with J gene TRBJ2-3; D is ambiguous. The CDR3 consists of 12 residues. The germline gives CDR1 LNHDA, CDR2 SQIVND (reference sequence). With 4 bases removed from V and 6 bases from J, the gap between germline ends came to 8 bases. The CDR3, as DNA: TGTGCCAGTAGTACCGCTAGGGATACGCAGTATTTT. The encoded protein is CASSTARDTQYF.

This clone appeared a few times. The chain has TRBV27 and TRBJ1-2, with a weak D call TRBD1 (5 bases). Germline CDR1 MNHEY, CDR2 SMNVEV (reference sequence). This CDR3 contains 14 residues. Trimming left V 5 bases short and J 4 bases short, with 14 bases between. The CDR3 DNA reads TGTGCCAGCAGTCCAGAAGGCAGGGTCTATGGCTACACCTTC. Protein: CASSPEGRVYGYTF.

J is TRBJ2-7 and V is TRBV7-8, with unresolved D. V was pared by 2 bases and J by 0 bases, with 5 bases between. This CDR3 is built from 13 residues. Germline V lookup: CDR1 SGHVS, CDR2 FQNEAQ. The chain's CDR3 is CASSLQVSYEQYF. In DNA, the CDR3 is TGTGCCAGCAGCTTACAGGTCTCCTACGAGCAGTACTTC.

The chain is built from TRBV9 and TRBJ1-2; 8 positions match TRBD1. CDR1 and CDR2 (germline): SGDLS, YYNGEE. V trimming: 2 bases; J trimming: 8 bases; junction bases outside the gene matches: 14. The CDR3 is 16 residues long. CDR3 nucleotides: TGTGCCAGCAGCGTTACATCGGGGGACAGGCCTCGAGGCTACACCTTC. Translated, it gives CASSVTSGDRPRGYTF.

The rearrangement uses TRBV6-5 and TRBJ2-7, with 11 bases identical to TRBD2. This CDR3 spans 14 amino acids. CDR1 and CDR2 (germline): MNHEY, SVGAGI. Germline trimming cut 7 bases from V and 6 bases from J; bases unmatched to any gene: 8. The CDR3 bases are TGTGCCAGCACTCAACTAGCGGGAGTCCCCGAGCAGTACTTC. It is translated as CASTQLAGVPEQYF.

The chain combines TRBV30 with TRBJ1-5, with 8 positions matching TRBD1. The J segment lost 2 bases and the V segment lost 4 bases, leaving 4 bases of the junction unmatched. In germline, CDR1 is GTSNPN, CDR2 SVGIG (reference sequence). There are 14 residues in the CDR3. As DNA, the CDR3 is TGTGCCTGGACGCAGGGACAGGGCAATCAGCCCCAGCATTTT. It yields the protein CAWTQGQGNQPQHF.

The chain uses TRBV7-9 and TRBJ1-3; unclear D gene. V gave up 11 bases and J gave up 0 bases, with 11 bases separating them. CDR3 length: 13 amino acids. Germline V gene lookup returns CDR1 SEHNR and CDR2 FQNEAQ (reference sequence). The CDR3 DNA sequence: TGTGCCCAGAGGGTCTCCTCTGGAAACACCATATATTTT. It specifies CAQRVSSGNTIYF.

This rearrangement joins TRBV11-3 to TRBJ2-6; 13 nucleotides match TRBD2. The CDR3 sequence is 19 residues long. V trimming: 5 bases; J trimming: 1 base; junction bases outside the gene matches: 8. Germline CDR1 reads SGHNT; CDR2 reads YENEEA. CDR3 nucleotides: TGTGCCAGCAGCCCGTGGACTAGCGGGAGAGTGTCTGGGGCCAACGTCCTGACTTTC. Amino acid sequence: CASSPWTSGRVSGANVLTF.

This chain connects TRBV6-5 to TRBJ1-5; D call uncertain. The V and J ends lost 6 bases and 3 bases respectively, with 12 bases between them. The CDR3 length is 14 residues. Germline-derived CDR1 and CDR2 are MNHEY and SVGAGI. The CDR3 protein is CASREGPDNQPQHF. CDR3 in DNA: TGTGCCAGCAGGGAGGGTCCTGACAATCAGCCCCAGCATTTT.

This chain connects TRBV19 to TRBJ1-2; a weak D match, TRBD1 (5 bases). V lost 6 bases, J lost 3 bases, and 14 bases lay in between. The CDR3 is made up of 14 amino acids. Germline-derived CDR1 and CDR2 are LNHDA and SQIVND (reference sequence). CDR3 amino acids: CASRPGLGDYGYTF. The CDR3 DNA reads TGTGCCAGTAGACCGGGTCTAGGGGACTATGGCTACACCTTC.

The gene calls are TRBV5-1 and TRBJ2-3, with 9 bases matching TRBD2. The germline V gene encodes CDR1 SGHRS and CDR2 YFSETQ. Trimming cost V 0 bases and J 4 bases; bases outside gene matches: 9. CDR3 length equals 17 residues. Written as DNA, the CDR3 is TGCGCCAGCAGCTTGGGGTCCCAGCGGGGGGTCTCAGATACGCAGTATTTT. Translating gives CASSLGSQRGVSDTQYF. The variable domain in full, completed from reference TRBV5-1 and TRBJ2-3, reads KAGVTQTPRYLIKTRGQQVTLSCSPISGHRSVSWYQQTPGQGLQFLFEYFSETQRNKGNFPGRFSGRQFSNSRSEMNVSTLELGDSALYLCASSLGSQRGVSDTQYFGPGTRLTVL.

J is TRBJ2-4 and V is TRBV9, with 8 bases that match TRBD2. Germline V gene lookup returns CDR1 SGDLS and CDR2 YYNGEE. V trimming: 2 bases; J trimming: 2 bases; junction bases outside the gene matches: 3. The CDR3 runs 15 residues. The CDR3: CASSVGGDSKNIQYF. Written as DNA, the CDR3 is TGTGCCAGCAGCGTCGGGGGGGACTCCAAAAACATTCAGTACTTC.

J is TRBJ2-7 and V is TRBV6-1; perhaps TRBD2 as D (7 bases). This CDR3 region has 13 residues. V lost 0 bases to trimming and J lost 9 bases, with 12 bases between them. The germline CDR1 and CDR2 sequences are MNHNS and SASEGT. CDR3 sequence: CASSEAWGGGQYF. In nucleotides, the CDR3 is TGTGCCAGCAGTGAAGCGTGGGGGGGCGGGCAGTACTTC.

The chain couples TRBV2 to TRBJ1-1, with D possibly TRBD1 on 5 matching bases. Germline V CDR1 and CDR2: SNHLY, FYNNEI. CDR3 length: 11 residues. V was trimmed by 9 bases and J by 12 bases, leaving 17 bases between them. The CDR3 spells CARGEGGGTFF. CDR3 coding DNA: TGTGCCAGGGGGGAGGGCGGGGGAACTTTCTTT.

V and J are TRBV19 and TRBJ1-4; 8 bases agree with TRBD1. CDR3 length: 15 amino acids. Germline V gene data show CDR1 as LNHDA and CDR2 as SQIVND (reference sequence). Trimming at V came to 4 bases and at J to 7 bases, leaving 8 bases not matched to a gene. CDR3 protein: CASSRAGGRSEKLFF. The CDR3, as DNA: TGTGCCAGTAGTAGGGCAGGGGGCCGGAGTGAAAAACTGTTTTTT.